The rows below give T cell receptor beta chains drawn from one sample of a study of regulatory T cells in long-lasting Graves disease. TCRdb fed the multiplex PCR reads into MiXCR, producing one record per CDR3 protein. The sample yields some 300,000 distinct CDR3 sequences, 20% to 25% seen once. The source was peripheral blood mononuclear cells (PBMCs), collected when the disease was refractory, from a patient treated with antithyroid drugs. These TCRs come from a female donor with Graves disease. The CDR3 runs from the conserved cysteine through the conserved F or W. The D gene is left open where the match is weak. Part of the rows lack a size; the others show once, few, many or a class for expanded clones.

j_call: TRBJ2-7
v_call: TRBV18
clone_size: NA
cdr3_length: 14
d_call: NA
cdr3_aa: CASSPPTRTYEQYF
cdr3_nt: TGTGCCAGCTCACCACCGACGAGAACCTACGAGCAGTACTTC

j_call: TRBJ1-5
v_call: TRBV20-1
clone_size: NA
cdr3_length: 15
d_call: NA
cdr3_aa: CSARTTEAFHQPQHF
cdr3_nt: TGCAGTGCTAGAACAACGGAGGCCTTCCATCAGCCCCAGCATTTT

j_call: TRBJ2-5
v_call: TRBV2
clone_size: many
cdr3_length: 14
d_call: NA
cdr3_aa: CASGRSPSWETQYF
cdr3_nt: TGTGCCAGCGGTCGGAGCCCATCGTGGGAGACCCAGTACTTC

j_call: TRBJ1-5
v_call: TRBV7-2
clone_size: NA
cdr3_length: 15
d_call: TRBD1
cdr3_aa: CASSQDGTGTQPQHF
cdr3_nt: TGTGCCAGCAGCCAAGATGGGACAGGGACTCAGCCCCAGCATTTT

j_call: TRBJ1-1
v_call: TRBV6-5
clone_size: many
cdr3_length: 17
d_call: TRBD1
cdr3_aa: CASSSGDRVWTNTEAFF
cdr3_nt: TGTGCCAGCAGTTCTGGGGACAGGGTGTGGACGAACACTGAAGCTTTCTTT

j_call: TRBJ2-7
v_call: TRBV20-1
clone_size: few
cdr3_length: 16
d_call: NA
cdr3_aa: CSARDQTRDVGRKQYF
cdr3_nt: TGCAGTGCTAGAGACCAGACCCGGGACGTGGGTCGCAAGCAGTACTTC

j_call: TRBJ2-2
v_call: TRBV9
clone_size: NA
cdr3_length: 15
d_call: TRBD2
cdr3_aa: CASSPRTSGSGELFF
cdr3_nt: TGTGCCAGCAGCCCCCGGACTAGCGGGAGTGGGGAGCTGTTTTTT

j_call: TRBJ1-1
v_call: TRBV19
clone_size: NA
cdr3_length: 13
d_call: NA
cdr3_aa: CASSNGINTEAFF
cdr3_nt: TGTGCCAGTAGTAACGGGATCAACACTGAAGCTTTCTTT

j_call: TRBJ1-6
v_call: TRBV30
clone_size: NA
cdr3_length: 16
d_call: NA
cdr3_aa: CAWSVPGRGTHSPLHF
cdr3_nt: TGTGCCTGGAGTGTCCCCGGTAGGGGGACCCATTCACCCCTCCACTTT

j_call: TRBJ1-5
v_call: TRBV30
clone_size: few
cdr3_length: 14
d_call: TRBD1
cdr3_aa: CAWSSGQGGQPQHF
cdr3_nt: TGTGCCTGGAGTTCGGGACAGGGCGGACAGCCCCAGCATTTT

j_call: TRBJ2-2
v_call: TRBV28
clone_size: NA
cdr3_length: 19
d_call: TRBD1
cdr3_aa: CASSPPLGQTKTNTGELFF
cdr3_nt: TGTGCCAGCAGCCCCCCTTTGGGACAGACTAAGACAAACACCGGGGAGCTGTTTTTT

j_call: TRBJ1-1
v_call: TRBV7-6
clone_size: many
cdr3_length: 15
d_call: NA
cdr3_aa: CASSLAVAGNTEAFF
cdr3_nt: TGTGCCAGCAGCTTAGCGGTGGCAGGAAACACTGAAGCTTTCTTT

j_call: TRBJ2-5
v_call: TRBV12-3/TRBV12-4
clone_size: many
cdr3_length: 12
d_call: NA
cdr3_aa: CASSLFTETQYF
cdr3_nt: TGTGCCAGCAGTTTATTCACAGAGACCCAGTACTTC

j_call: TRBJ1-4
v_call: TRBV25-1
clone_size: NA
cdr3_length: 17
d_call: NA
cdr3_aa: CASSEPHPRWEDEKLFF
cdr3_nt: TGTGCCAGCAGTGAACCCCACCCAAGGTGGGAGGATGAAAAACTGTTTTTT

j_call: TRBJ2-7
v_call: TRBV6-1
clone_size: many
cdr3_length: 15
d_call: TRBD1
cdr3_aa: CASSPPGQGSYEQYF
cdr3_nt: TGTGCCAGCAGTCCTCCGGGACAGGGCTCCTACGAGCAGTACTTC

j_call: TRBJ2-7
v_call: TRBV6-1
clone_size: few
cdr3_length: 18
d_call: TRBD2
cdr3_aa: CASSEAKTSGGRTYEQYF
cdr3_nt: TGTGCCAGCAGTGAAGCGAAGACTAGCGGGGGGAGAACCTACGAGCAGTACTTC

j_call: TRBJ2-2
v_call: TRBV5-1
clone_size: NA
cdr3_length: 16
d_call: TRBD1
cdr3_aa: CASSWTGTGNTGELFF
cdr3_nt: TGCGCCAGCAGCTGGACCGGGACAGGGAACACCGGGGAGCTGTTTTTT